This TCR beta chain was captured by sequencing in a study of siplizumab effects on memory and regulatory T cells. Study results and limitations: Tregs that proliferated in siplizumab cultures did not have their suppressive function confirmed. Naive T cells were seemingly more diverse than memory cells, and major contributions to the alloresponse seemed to be made by them.

The V end was cut by 0 bases, the J end by 0 bases, with 3 bases between. The CDR3 runs to 14 residues. Germline CDR1 MNHEY, CDR2 SMNVEV (reference sequence). About this clone itself: What it recognizes is unknown.

Sequencing was performed with immunoSEQ multiplex PCR; in TCRdb, only in-frame clones are kept and a portion is missing. Here the sample spans 3,500 or so clones, about 53% being singletons. Cells from the mixed lymphocyte reaction underwent coculture for approximately 6 days at 37 degrees C. The TCR sequence derives from a human donor in good health; the cells came from an allogeneic mixed lymphocyte reaction. The sample taken for sequencing was CFSE-low (dividing) CD4+ T cells sorted from an allogeneic mixed lymphocyte reaction. The rearrangement joins TRBV27 to TRBJ1-3; D is undetermined. The CDR3 DNA reads TGTGCCAGCAGTTTATCAGCCTCTGGAAACACCATATATTTT. This translates into CASSLSASGNTIYF.